The 21 T cell receptor beta chains below come from one sample, sequenced in a study of shared T cell receptors in the human thymus. Sequencing was performed with immunoSEQ multiplex PCR; in TCRdb, only in-frame clones are kept and a portion is missing. The sample has roughly 710,000 clones, roughly 85% seen once. The data also belong to a second study, concerning human thymus T cells.

Sequenced sample: thymocytes. The receptors here all came from a girl under three years old with a congenital heart defect.

The J gene is TRBJ1-1, the V gene TRBV2, with D tentatively TRBD1 (6 bases). Trimming took 7 bases from V and 1 from J, leaving 19 bases between them. Looked up from germline, CDR1 is SNHLY and CDR2 is FYNNEI. The CDR3 sequence is 16 residues long. CDR3 nucleotides: TGTGCCAGCACCGCCGAGGGGGGGGGCCAGAACACTGAAGCTTTCTTT. Its protein is CASTAEGGGQNTEAFF.

Only a few counts were recorded for this clone. V usage is TRBV28 and J usage is TRBJ2-7; TRBD1 is a possible D gene (6 bases). CDR3 length equals 13 residues. V lost 6 bases and J 2 bases, leaving 11 bases between the germline ends. Germline-derived CDR1 and CDR2 are MDHEN and SYDVKM. The CDR3 here is CASRGDTPYEQYF. CDR3 coding DNA: TGTGCCAGCAGGGGGGACACCCCCTACGAGCAGTACTTC.

The chain carries TRBV7-9 and TRBJ1-2, with TRBD1 matching over 8 bases. The germline gives CDR1 SEHNR, CDR2 FQNEAQ (reference sequence). The J segment lost 8 bases and the V segment lost 5 bases, leaving 13 bases of the junction unmatched. CDR3 length equals 15 residues. This CDR3 is CASSPRGQGAPGYTF. For the CDR3, the DNA is TGTGCCAGCAGCCCTCGGGGGCAGGGGGCACCCGGCTACACCTTC.

The chain links TRBV13 to TRBJ2-6; 7 bases match TRBD1. V lost 5 bases, J lost 1 base, and 14 bases stayed unmatched. Germline V gene lookup returns CDR1 PRHDT and CDR2 FYEKMQ (reference sequence). This CDR3 has 19 amino acids. CDR3 region: CASSAPCRTGESGANVLTF. The CDR3 DNA is TGTGCCAGCAGCGCCCCATGCAGAACAGGGGAATCTGGGGCCAACGTCCTGACTTTC.

This chain joins TRBV28 and TRBJ1-2; D is unresolved. The CDR3 length is 16 residues. Deletions cut 3 bases from V and 4 bases from J, with 18 bases between. CDR1 and CDR2 (germline): MDHEN, SYDVKM. CDR3 sequence: CASSLARGRLIYGYTF. As DNA, the CDR3 is TGTGCCAGCAGTTTGGCAAGAGGCCGGCTTATCTATGGCTACACCTTC.

V gene TRBV6-1 combines with J gene TRBJ1-4; 8 nucleotides line up with TRBD1. The CDR3 extends over 16 amino acids. Germline-derived CDR1 and CDR2 are MNHNS and SASEGT. V was clipped by 1 base and J by 2 bases; unmatched bases: 3. DNA of the CDR3: TGTGCCAGCAGTGAAGGACAGGGGCTGACTAATGAAAAACTGTTTTTT. It encodes CASSEGQGLTNEKLFF.

As for this clone: Distinct nucleotide sequences in the sample also encode this CDR3. The chain links TRBV6-5 to TRBJ1-5; D may be TRBD1 (6 bases). V was trimmed by 6 bases and J by 4 bases, leaving 10 bases between them. The CDR3 loop spans 13 amino acids. Germline V gene lookup returns CDR1 MNHEY and CDR2 SVGAGI. CDR3 coding DNA: TGTGCCAGCAGCCGGACAGATAATCAGCCCCAGCATTTT. As protein: CASSRTDNQPQHF.

This clone has just a few counts. The chain employs TRBV2 and TRBJ1-2; no clear D. CDR3 size: 11 residues. The germline V gene encodes CDR1 SNHLY and CDR2 FYNNEI. Between the trimmed V and J ends, which lost 7 bases and 8 bases, there was a span of 11 bases. CDR3 DNA sequence: TGTGCCAGCACGCGGGGAGAAGGCTACACCTTC. Translated: CASTRGEGYTF.

V usage is TRBV19 and J usage is TRBJ2-7; the D is unclear. CDR1 is LNHDA and CDR2 is SQIVND in the germline V gene (reference sequence). CDR3 length: 13 residues. V lost 5 bases to trimming and J lost 0 bases, with 8 bases between them. The chain's CDR3 is CASSFSSSYEQYF. CDR3 coding DNA: TGTGCCAGTAGTTTTTCGAGCTCCTACGAGCAGTACTTC.

The chain uses TRBV19 and TRBJ2-1, with 11 bases fitting TRBD1. The junction had 6 bases not matched to a gene; V was cut back by 4 bases and J by 7 bases. The CDR3 extends over 15 amino acids. The germline V gene has CDR1 LNHDA and CDR2 SQIVND (reference sequence). In DNA form, the CDR3 reads TGTGCCAGTAGTACTGGACAGGGGGCTAATAATGAGCAGTTCTTC. Protein sequence: CASSTGQGANNEQFF. The full variable domain, with the rest looked up from reference TRBV19 and TRBJ2-1, is DGGITQSPKYLFRKEGQNVTLSCEQNLNHDAMYWYRQDPGQGLRLIYYSQIVNDFQKGDIAEGYSVSREKKESFPLTVTSAQKNPTAFYLCASSTGQGANNEQFFGPGTRLTVL.

This chain uses TRBV19 with TRBJ2-7; 9 bases fit TRBD2. J gave up 4 bases and V 5 bases, and 18 bases lay outside the gene matches. The CDR3 covers 18 residues. Germline values: CDR1 LNHDA, CDR2 SQIVND (reference sequence). The CDR3 DNA reads as TGTGCCAGTAGTCCCCGATTTAGCGGGGGTCCTCCCATTTACGAGCAGTACTTC. This codes for CASSPRFSGGPPIYEQYF.

V is TRBV30 and J is TRBJ1-5; D may be TRBD1 (6 bases). The length of the CDR3 is 14 residues. Trimming pared 1 base from V and 3 bases from J, leaving 10 bases between. Germline CDR1 is GTSNPN and CDR2 is SVGIG (reference sequence). The CDR3, as DNA: TGTGCCTGGAGTGCGGACAGAATCAATCAGCCCCAGCATTTT. Translation: CAWSADRINQPQHF.

V usage is TRBV19 and J usage is TRBJ1-2, with TRBD1 identical over 9 bases. The CDR3 runs 14 residues. In germline, CDR1 is LNHDA, CDR2 SQIVND (reference sequence). V was pared by 4 bases and J by 5 bases, with 5 bases of the junction left unmatched. The CDR3 reads CASSTGTGMYGYTF. As DNA, the CDR3 is TGTGCCAGTAGTACCGGGACAGGGATGTATGGCTACACCTTC.

The chain carries TRBV10-1 and TRBJ2-7; 9 bases are shared with TRBD1. The V gene end was trimmed by 8 bases and the J gene end by 7 bases; junction bases not matched to a gene: 15. This CDR3 has 15 amino acids. CDR1 is WNHNN and CDR2 is SYGVQD in the germline V gene (reference sequence). CDR3 region: CASSPTGQGPGEQYF. The DNA for the CDR3 is TGCGCCAGCTCTCCGACGGGACAGGGACCGGGGGAGCAGTACTTC.

This clone occurred once. The gene calls are TRBV5-1 and TRBJ2-1; TRBD1 is a possible D gene (7 bases). Germline CDR1 is SGHRS and CDR2 is YFSETQ. The CDR3 has 14 residues. Trimming stripped 1 base from V and 7 bases from J, with 12 bases between. CDR3 bases: TGCGCCAGCAGCTTGTCGGCAGGGGGGAATGAGCAGTTCTTC. It codes for CASSLSAGGNEQFF.

The J gene is TRBJ1-4, the V gene TRBV4-1, with 7 bases fitting TRBD1. This CDR3 comprises 15 residues. V gave up 1 base and J gave up 1 base; unmatched junction bases: 0. CDR1 is MGHRA and CDR2 is YSYEKL in the germline V gene. CDR3 in amino acids: CASSQGQGTNEKLFF. Written as DNA, the CDR3 is TGCGCCAGCAGCCAAGGACAGGGAACTAATGAAAAACTGTTTTTT.

CDR3 nucleotide sequence: TGTGCTAGTGCGGAGGTTCGCGGGGACGACCAGCCCCAGCATTTT. It specifies CASAEVRGDDQPQHF. The chain recombines TRBV12-5 with TRBJ1-5; tentative D call: TRBD1 (5 bases). There are 15 residues in the CDR3. From germline, CDR1 is LGHNT and CDR2 FRNRAP. Trimming removed 7 bases at V and 7 bases at J, with 20 bases between.

The chain recombines TRBV19 with TRBJ1-2; D is uncertain. V lost 5 bases and J lost 3, with 22 bases in between. The germline CDR1 and CDR2 sequences are LNHDA and SQIVND (reference sequence). The CDR3 is 17 residues long. The CDR3 loop is CASSPVGGYKTYYGYTF. The CDR3 DNA reads as TGTGCCAGTAGTCCTGTGGGAGGCTACAAGACCTACTATGGCTACACCTTC.

This chain joins TRBV18 and TRBJ1-4; TRBD1 is a possible D gene (6 bases). Germline V gives CDR1 KGHSH, CDR2 LQKENI. The V and J ends lost 3 bases and 3 bases respectively, with 20 bases between them. The length of the CDR3 is 18 residues. The CDR3: CASSPAGTLEWANEKLFF. CDR3 bases: TGTGCCAGCTCACCTGCCGGGACACTAGAATGGGCTAATGAAAAACTGTTTTTT.

J is TRBJ1-2 and V is TRBV6-4; D not resolved. V dropped 4 bases and J dropped 5 bases, with 5 bases sitting between them. From germline, CDR1 is MRHNA and CDR2 SNTAGT. The CDR3 runs to 11 residues. The CDR3 protein is CASSGPYGYTF. DNA for the CDR3: TGTGCCAGCAGTGGGCCTTATGGCTACACCTTC.

This clone turned up a few times. As DNA, the CDR3 is TGTGCCAGCAGCGTGGACGGGGGGGCCCACAATGAGCAGTTCTTC. Residues: CASSVDGGAHNEQFF. The chain carries TRBV9 and TRBJ2-1; 8 bases fit TRBD2. V lost 2 bases, J lost 5 bases, and 6 bases stayed unmatched. This CDR3 comprises 15 residues. Looked up from germline, CDR1 is SGDLS and CDR2 is YYNGEE.